This is a list of T cell receptor beta chains from one sample in a study of response to subunit inactivated influenza vaccine. Using its own MiXCR run on the RT-PCR reads, TCRdb lists one record per CDR3 protein. The sample gives about 570,000 distinct CDR3 sequences, roughly 10% of which show up once; roughly 9.6% is in the top ten. The data were also submitted as part of a second study, on T cells expressing NK-cell markers.

The sequenced sample was PBMCs from blood, obtained on the day of vaccination. These receptors all stem from a man aged 45-65 years who received an inactivated influenza vaccine. Both conserved end residues are part of each CDR3. Each record gives: D gene, V gene, J gene, clone size, CDR3 DNA, CDR3 protein. A D gene is named only where the DNA matches it firmly. Clone size is not always given. Where it is, it says once, few, many or a class for expanded clones.

D gene: TRBD1; V gene: TRBV20-1; J gene: TRBJ1-4; clone size: NA; CDR3 DNA: TGCAGTGCTTCACGACAGGGGGGGGGTGAAAAACTGTTTTTT; CDR3 protein: CSASRQGGGEKLFF
D gene: TRBD1; V gene: TRBV4-2; J gene: TRBJ2-1; clone size: few; CDR3 DNA: TGTGCCAGCAGCGTCTACAGGGGTCCCTACAATGAGCAGTTCTTC; CDR3 protein: CASSVYRGPYNEQFF
D gene: NA; V gene: TRBV7-6; J gene: TRBJ2-2; clone size: few; CDR3 DNA: TGTGCCAGCAGCTCCCCATGGGGACTGACCGGGGAGCTGTTTTTT; CDR3 protein: CASSSPWGLTGELFF
D gene: TRBD2; V gene: TRBV18; J gene: TRBJ2-3; clone size: NA; CDR3 DNA: TGTGCCAGCTCACCACTGGGAGGGGCGATGTCTGGCACAGATACGCAGTATTTT; CDR3 protein: CASSPLGGAMSGTDTQYF
D gene: NA; V gene: TRBV6-6; J gene: TRBJ2-7; clone size: NA; CDR3 DNA: TGTGCCACCCAGGGACACTCCTACGAGCAGTACTTC; CDR3 protein: CATQGHSYEQYF
D gene: TRBD2; V gene: TRBV9; J gene: TRBJ2-1; clone size: many; CDR3 DNA: TGTGCCAGCAGCCCCCGGGAGGTTTACAATGAGCAGTTCTTC; CDR3 protein: CASSPREVYNEQFF
D gene: TRBD1; V gene: TRBV18; J gene: TRBJ2-3; clone size: few; CDR3 DNA: TGTGCCAGCTCACCACGCGGACAGGGGGTGGATACGCAGTATTTT; CDR3 protein: CASSPRGQGVDTQYF
D gene: NA; V gene: TRBV10-3; J gene: TRBJ2-3; clone size: few; CDR3 DNA: TGTGCCATCAGGGGGGCCACGAGATCAGCGCAGTATTTT; CDR3 protein: CAIRGATRSAQYF
D gene: TRBD2; V gene: TRBV28; J gene: TRBJ2-4; clone size: few; CDR3 DNA: TGTGCCAGCAGGGTAGCGGGGGGCCCTAAAAACATTCAGTACTTC; CDR3 protein: CASRVAGGPKNIQYF
D gene: TRBD2; V gene: TRBV4-2; J gene: TRBJ2-3; clone size: few; CDR3 DNA: TGTGCCAGCAGCCAAGAGAGCGGGAGTGCCCCCACAGATACGCAGTATTTT; CDR3 protein: CASSQESGSAPTDTQYF
D gene: NA; V gene: TRBV29-1; J gene: TRBJ1-1; clone size: many; CDR3 DNA: TGCAGCGTGCGTCGGAACACTGAAGCTTTCTTT; CDR3 protein: CSVRRNTEAFF